Shown below are 12 T cell receptor beta chains from a single sample sequenced in a study of T cells in Graves' hyperthyroidism and ophthalmopathy. Regions amplified from RNA transcripts were the TCR beta CDR3 regions. The TCR CDR3 first-round RT-PCR relied on the HTBI primer set. TCRdb independently ran MiXCR on the multiplex PCR reads; one entry per CDR3 protein. In the table there are over 700,000 distinct CDR3 sequences, under 20% of which are singletons. The specimen sequenced was blood. Source of these receptors: a woman aged 45-65 years with Graves' hyperthyroidism that later progressed to Graves' ophthalmopathy.

This clonotype has a count of ten or more. The chain uses TRBV30 and TRBJ2-5; a weak D match, TRBD1 (5 bases). Germline loops: CDR1 GTSNPN, CDR2 SVGIG (reference sequence). Trimming left V 4 bases short and J 1 base short, with 10 bases between. This CDR3 is 13 amino acids long. Here the CDR3 reads CAWTTGTQETQYF. The CDR3 nucleotides are TGTGCCTGGACTACAGGCACCCAAGAGACCCAGTACTTC.

This rearrangement joins TRBV6-1 to TRBJ1-1; TRBD1 might be the D (5 bases). Germline V gene data show CDR1 as MNHNS and CDR2 as SASEGT. The CDR3 runs 15 residues. V shed 4 bases and J shed 4 bases, with 16 bases lying between them. Written as DNA, the CDR3 is TGTGCCAGCAGTGCCCGGCGGGGGAAAGGCACTGAAGCTTTCTTT. Amino acid sequence: CASSARRGKGTEAFF.

This chain joins TRBV10-3 and TRBJ1-2, with D hard to call. V shed 1 base and J shed 8 bases, with 14 bases lying between them. The CDR3 has 14 amino acids. Looked up from germline, CDR1 is ENHRY and CDR2 is SYGVKD. CDR3 amino acids: CAISELGRIGGYTF. Written as DNA, the CDR3 is TGTGCCATCAGTGAGTTAGGCAGAATAGGCGGCTACACCTTC.

V gene TRBV7-9 combines with J gene TRBJ2-7; 8 positions match TRBD1. The CDR3 length is 13 residues. V dropped 6 bases and J dropped 3; count of bases not matched to a gene: 4. CDR1 is SEHNR, CDR2 FQNEAQ, per germline (reference sequence). Here the CDR3 reads CASSFDRGYEQYF. Here the CDR3 DNA reads TGTGCCAGCAGTTTCGACAGGGGCTACGAGCAGTACTTC.

J is TRBJ1-5 and V is TRBV5-5; tentative D call: TRBD1 (6 bases). The germline V gene has CDR1 SGHKS and CDR2 YYEKEE (reference sequence). V lost 4 bases, J lost 5 bases, and 13 bases lay in between. The CDR3 contains 14 residues. CDR3 nucleotides: TGTGCCAGCAGCAGGGACACAGGGTATCAGCCCCAGCATTTT. Its translation is CASSRDTGYQPQHF.

This clonotype was seen many times. The V and J genes are TRBV5-1 and TRBJ2-1, with D perhaps assigned TRBD1 or TRBD2 (5 bases each). The CDR3 is 15 residues long. Germline V CDR1 and CDR2: SGHRS, YFSETQ. V was trimmed by 0 bases and J by 10 bases, leaving 17 bases between them. CDR3 residues: CASSLAPVAGDEQFF. In DNA, the CDR3 is TGCGCCAGCAGCTTGGCCCCGGTAGCTGGGGACGAGCAGTTCTTC.

The rearrangement links TRBV11-2 to TRBJ2-7, with 8 bases identical to TRBD1. With V trimmed by 5 bases and J by 2 bases, 5 bases remained unmatched. CDR3 size: 14 residues. Germline CDR1 and CDR2: SGHAT and FQNNGV. In DNA, the CDR3 is TGTGCCAGCAGCGTACAGGGGGTGGCCTACGAGCAGTACTTC. Translating gives CASSVQGVAYEQYF.

The rearrangement joins TRBV7-8 to TRBJ2-5, with TRBD1 as a possible D gene (5 bases). The CDR3 consists of 13 residues. CDR1 SGHVS and CDR2 FQNEAQ come from the germline V gene. V lost 7 bases to trimming and J lost 1 base, with 10 bases between them. The DNA for the CDR3 is TGTGCCAGCAAGAGACAGTTCCAAGAGACCCAGTACTTC. Translating gives CASKRQFQETQYF.

This chain uses TRBV3-1 with TRBJ1-4; D ambiguous. Trimming removed 1 base at V and 5 bases at J, with 8 bases between. Germline V lookup: CDR1 LGHDT, CDR2 YNNKEL (reference sequence). The CDR3 runs 14 residues. The CDR3 spells CASSQGTENEKLFF. Here the CDR3 DNA reads TGTGCCAGCAGCCAAGGAACGGAGAATGAAAAACTGTTTTTT.

This clonotype was counted ten times or more. V usage is TRBV9 and J usage is TRBJ2-1, with D possibly being TRBD1 or TRBD2 (7 bases each). The CDR3 covers 15 residues. V was clipped by 2 bases and J by 2 bases, with 11 bases between them. CDR1 SGDLS and CDR2 YYNGEE come from the germline V gene. CDR3 region: CASSVGGGTYNEQFF. DNA of the CDR3: TGTGCCAGCAGCGTGGGAGGGGGCACCTACAATGAGCAGTTCTTC.

This clonotype came up many times. The V and J genes are TRBV6-1 and TRBJ1-1; a weak D match, TRBD1 (5 bases). This CDR3 region has 14 residues. Per germline, CDR1 MNHNS and CDR2 SASEGT. Trimming took off 4 bases at V and 6 bases at J, with 15 bases between the two ends. The CDR3 protein is CASSVLQEGAEAFF. In DNA form, the CDR3 reads TGTGCCAGCAGTGTATTACAGGAGGGAGCTGAAGCTTTCTTT.

The chain carries TRBV19 and TRBJ2-7; the D gene is possibly TRBD1 (6 bases). The CDR3 length is 14 residues. CDR1 is LNHDA and CDR2 is SQIVND in the germline V gene (reference sequence). Trimming took off 5 bases at V and 3 bases at J, with 14 bases between the two ends. CDR3 DNA: TGTGCCAGTAGTCCCTCCAGGGGCAACTACGAGCAGTACTTC. Protein product: CASSPSRGNYEQYF.